This entry features one T cell receptor (beta chain) sequence. Antigen unknown. The germline V gene encodes CDR1 DFQATT and CDR2 SNEGSKA (reference sequence). CDR3 length: 12 amino acids. V lost 5 bases to trimming and J lost 14 bases, with 16 bases between them. The entry originates in a study of post-analysis software for immune sequencing data. Study information: Both relapsing-remitting and secondary progressive multiple sclerosis featured among the disease courses, as did progressive-relapsing multiple sclerosis. Points from the study as a whole: Batch-mates among the samples co-clustered strongly by F measure. Multiple sclerosis patients showed significantly lower normalized Chao1 diversity than controls did. When patients were compared with controls, about five TRBV segments were more frequent, TRBV5-6, TRBV5-1 and TRBV20-1 among them.

Prepared TCR beta cDNA libraries contained unique molecular identifiers. Between about 1 and 10 million T cells gave rise to 450,000 to 650,000 cDNA molecules. TCRdb fed the PCR reads into MiXCR, producing one record per CDR3 protein. The sample carries around 710,000 distinct CDR3 sequences, 35% to 55% recorded once. V gene TRBV20-1 combines with J gene TRBJ1-6; D gene unclear. This clonotype originated in a girl between 10 and 17 years old with multiple sclerosis. The specimen sequenced was blood. The CDR3 DNA reads TGCAGTGCTTCAAGCGACACCGACTCCCTCCACTTT. Amino acids: CSASSDTDSLHF.